This T cell receptor (beta chain) was found in a study of blood T cell repertoires in COVID-19. Study details: The United States, Italy and Spain provided the acute and convalescent COVID-19 samples. From T cells, B-cell-depleted T cells, or PBMCs came the material, which was cDNA or gDNA.

The V end was cut by 4 bases, the J end by 0 bases, with 7 bases between. In germline, CDR1 is SQVTM, CDR2 ANQGSEA. The CDR3 loop spans 13 amino acids. Per the study methods: Amplification with reference gene primers provided the estimates of nucleated cell counts. Here immunoSEQ multiplex PCR was the method, and the copy in TCRdb shows in-frame clones only, minus some. The V and J calls and clone size are taken from that table; D and trimming were inferred from the DNA. The sample contains roughly 100,000 clones, approximately 79% of which appear only once. The V and J genes are TRBV29-1 and TRBJ2-1, with D maybe TRBD2 (6 bases). The specimen sequenced was peripheral blood. The origin of this receptor is an elderly woman with active or convalescent COVID-19. The CDR3 loop reads CSVGGVSYNEQFF. Written as DNA, the CDR3 is TGCAGCGTTGGCGGGGTCTCCTACAATGAGCAGTTCTTC.